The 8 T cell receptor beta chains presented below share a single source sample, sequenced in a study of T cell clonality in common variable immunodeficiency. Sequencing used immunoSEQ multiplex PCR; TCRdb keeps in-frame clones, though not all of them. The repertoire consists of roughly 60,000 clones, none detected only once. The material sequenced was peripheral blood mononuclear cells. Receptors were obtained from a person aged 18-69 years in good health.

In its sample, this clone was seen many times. The part of the CDR3 DNA that was read is TGTGCCAGCAGCTTAACAGTAGACACTGAA. Encoded protein: CASSLTVDTE. The whole CDR3 sequence is CASSLTVDTEAFF. The rearrangement joins TRBV7-8 to TRBJ1-1; the D is unclear. The CDR3 end falls 3 residues outside the read, so it is completed with the germline J gene. The germline CDR1 and CDR2 sequences are SGHVS and FQNEAQ. The CDR3 loop spans 13 amino acids. Trimming took off 2 bases at V and 3 bases at J, with 7 bases between the two ends.

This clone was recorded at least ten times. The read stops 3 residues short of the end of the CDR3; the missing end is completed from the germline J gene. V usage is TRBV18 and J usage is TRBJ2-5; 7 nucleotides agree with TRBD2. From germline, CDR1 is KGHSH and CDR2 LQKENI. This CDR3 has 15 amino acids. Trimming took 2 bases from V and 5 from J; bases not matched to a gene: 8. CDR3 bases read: TGTGCCAGCTCACCAGAGGCGGGAGTGGAGGAGACC. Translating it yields CASSPEAGVEET. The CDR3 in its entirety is CASSPEAGVEETQYF.

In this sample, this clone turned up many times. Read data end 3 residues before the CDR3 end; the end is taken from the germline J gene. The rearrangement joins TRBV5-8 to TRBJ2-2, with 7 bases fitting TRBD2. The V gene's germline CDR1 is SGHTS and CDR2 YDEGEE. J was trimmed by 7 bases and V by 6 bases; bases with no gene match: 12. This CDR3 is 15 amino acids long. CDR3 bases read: TGTGCCAGCACTCCCTGGCGGGAGAAAGACGGGGAG. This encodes CASTPWREKDGE. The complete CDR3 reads CASTPWREKDGELFF.

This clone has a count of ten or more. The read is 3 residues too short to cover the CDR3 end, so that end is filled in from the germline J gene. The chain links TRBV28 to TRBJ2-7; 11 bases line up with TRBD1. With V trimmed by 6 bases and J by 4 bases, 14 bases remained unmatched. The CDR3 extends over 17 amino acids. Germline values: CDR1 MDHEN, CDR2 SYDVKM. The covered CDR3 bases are TGTGCCAGCAGCTATGAGATAAGGACAGGGGGCACATACGAG. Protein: CASSYEIRTGGTYE. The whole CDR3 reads CASSYEIRTGGTYEQYF.

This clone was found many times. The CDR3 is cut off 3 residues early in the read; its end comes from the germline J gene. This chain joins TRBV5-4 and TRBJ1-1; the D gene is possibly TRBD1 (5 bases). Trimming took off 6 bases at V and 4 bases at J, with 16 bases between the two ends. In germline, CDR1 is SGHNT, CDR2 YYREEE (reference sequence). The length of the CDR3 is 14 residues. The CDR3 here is CASTPRGVGTEAFF. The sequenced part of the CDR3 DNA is TGTGCCAGCACCCCGCGGGGGGTGGGCACTGAA.

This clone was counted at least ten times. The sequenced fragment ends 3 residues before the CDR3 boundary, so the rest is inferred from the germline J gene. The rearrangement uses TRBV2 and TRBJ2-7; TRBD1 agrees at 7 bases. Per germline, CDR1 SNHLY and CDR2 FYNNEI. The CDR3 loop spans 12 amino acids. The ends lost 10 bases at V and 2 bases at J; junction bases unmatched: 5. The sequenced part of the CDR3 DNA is TGTGCCACCGGGACAGAACCCTACGAG. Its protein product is CATGTEPYE. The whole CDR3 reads CATGTEPYEQYF.

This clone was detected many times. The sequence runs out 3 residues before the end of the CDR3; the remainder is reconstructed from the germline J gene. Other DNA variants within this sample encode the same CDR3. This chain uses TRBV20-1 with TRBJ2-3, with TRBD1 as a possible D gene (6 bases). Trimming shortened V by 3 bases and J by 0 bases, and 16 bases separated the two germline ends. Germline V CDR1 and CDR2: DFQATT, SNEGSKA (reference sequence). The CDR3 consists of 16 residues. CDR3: CSARDVGTTSTDTQYF. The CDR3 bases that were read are TGCAGTGCTAGGGACGTCGGGACAACCAGCACAGATACG.

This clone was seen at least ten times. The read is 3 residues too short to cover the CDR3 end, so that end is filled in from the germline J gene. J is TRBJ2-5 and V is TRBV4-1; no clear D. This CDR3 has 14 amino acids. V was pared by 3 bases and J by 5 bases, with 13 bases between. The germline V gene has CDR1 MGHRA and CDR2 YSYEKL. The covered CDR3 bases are TGCGCCAGCAGCCAGGTAGTCCTTCTGGAGACC. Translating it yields CASSQVVLLET. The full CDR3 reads CASSQVVLLETQYF.